The T cell receptor beta chain described here comes from a study of early T cells in non-severe SARS-CoV-2 infection. One entry per CDR3 protein results from TCRdb running MiXCR on the 5' RACE reads. The sample yields approximately 65,000 distinct CDR3 sequences, roughly 13% seen once. The germline V gene encodes CDR1 SGDLS and CDR2 YYNGEE. The CDR3 has 14 residues. Between the trimmed V and J ends, which lost 0 bases and 5 bases, there was a span of 11 bases. This clonotype was picked up a small number of times. The sample comprised whole blood. The rearrangement uses TRBV9 and TRBJ2-5; no firm D call. The receptor was isolated from an adult who was a healthcare worker with PCR-confirmed SARS-CoV-2 infection or an uninfected control (not recorded which). The CDR3 coding sequence is TGTGCCAGCAGCGTAGGGACCCCGAGGGAGACCCAGTACTTC. Its translation is CASSVGTPRETQYF.